This T cell receptor beta chain emerged from a study of T cell repertoires in cytomegalovirus infection. About the study: Public TCR beta signatures were indicative of both CMV infection and a matching HLA type. Study-wide results and caveats: Dominating the ex vivo response were HLA-C-restricted CMV-specific TCR beta clonotypes. Cumulative public TCR beta family frequency identified carriers of CMV plus the relevant HLA.

MiXCR was run by TCRdb on the reads, yielding one entry per CDR3 protein. This repertoire shows approximately 250,000 distinct CDR3 sequences, around 9% found once; its top ten account for about 16%. V was shortened by 1 base and J by 10 bases, with 19 bases between the two germline ends. The CDR3 sequence is 15 residues long. Per the germline V gene, CDR1 is DFQATT and CDR2 is SNEGSKA (reference sequence). This clonotype was observed many times. What it binds is unknown. This receptor was obtained from a human donor in good health (CMV status not recorded). Some clones in this sample may be carry-over from other donors' samples. The specimen was PBMCs. The rearrangement joins TRBV20-1 to TRBJ1-4; maybe TRBD1 (5 bases). Written as DNA, the CDR3 is TGCAGTGCTAGAGCACAACAGGCCAAAGGCGGAAAACTGTTTTTT. It yields the protein CSARAQQAKGGKLFF.